The 30 T cell receptor beta chains given below trace back to one sample, sequenced in a study of T cell repertoires in cytomegalovirus infection. TCRdb independently ran MiXCR on the reads; one entry per CDR3 protein. The sample holds a few hundred thousand distinct CDR3 sequences; about 44% are singletons and the top ten take about 41%. Their antigens are not known. The sequencing used cultured PBMCs, collected from culture after CMV antigen stimulation. The receptors originated from a human donor in good health (CMV status not recorded). Some clones in this sample may be carry-over from other donors' samples.

A few counts support this clonotype. This chain links TRBV5-1 with TRBJ2-7; D assignment may be TRBD1 or TRBD2 (6 bases each). Germline V gene data show CDR1 as SGHRS and CDR2 as YFSETQ. The CDR3 has 15 amino acids. V was shortened by 2 bases and J by 5 bases, with 17 bases between the two germline ends. The DNA for the CDR3 is TGCGCCAGCAGCTTCCGAGCGGGCCAGGGGAACGAGCAGTACTTC. Residues: CASSFRAGQGNEQYF. Full variable domain (rest looked up from reference TRBV5-1 and TRBJ2-7): KAGVTQTPRYLIKTRGQQVTLSCSPISGHRSVSWYQQTPGQGLQFLFEYFSETQRNKGNFPGRFSGRQFSNSRSEMNVSTLELGDSALYLCASSFRAGQGNEQYFGPGTRLTVT.

This clonotype occurred a few times. V and J are TRBV12-3 or TRBV12-4 and TRBJ2-3; no clear D. Trimming pared 2 bases from V and 4 bases from J, leaving 10 bases between. The CDR3 contains 14 residues. CDR3 bases: TGTGCCAGCAGTTTAAACCTAGAAGCAGATACGCAGTATTTT. Amino acids: CASSLNLEADTQYF.

This clonotype appeared a few times. This chain uses TRBV28 with TRBJ2-7; the D is unclear. Trimming cost V 10 bases and J 2 bases, with 9 bases left between them. This CDR3 region has 11 residues. The germline V gene encodes CDR1 MDHEN and CDR2 SYDVKM. The CDR3 spells CATALAYEQYF. As DNA, the CDR3 is TGTGCCACCGCTTTAGCCTACGAGCAGTACTTC. Drawing the rest from reference TRBV28 and TRBJ2-7, the complete variable domain is DVKVTQSSRYLVKRTGEKVFLECVQDMDHENMFWYRQDPGLGLRLIYFSYDVKMKEKGDIPEGYSVSREKKERFSLILESASTNQTSMYLCATALAYEQYFGPGTRLTVT.

The chain carries TRBV20-1 and TRBJ2-3; 10 positions match TRBD1. This CDR3 contains 15 residues. J lost 1 base, V lost 1 base, and 2 bases had no gene match. Germline loops: CDR1 DFQATT, CDR2 SNEGSKA (reference sequence). CDR3 region: CSARGGTGGTDTQYF. The CDR3 bases are TGCAGTGCTAGAGGTGGGACAGGGGGCACAGATACGCAGTATTTT.

This clonotype was counted many times. The chain is built from TRBV7-2 and TRBJ2-3, with 11 bases that match TRBD2. CDR3 length: 17 amino acids. After removal of 7 bases from V and 3 bases from J, the junction contained 12 bases not matched to a gene. Germline V gene lookup returns CDR1 SGHTA and CDR2 FQGNSA. The CDR3 nucleotides are TGTGCCAGCATCCTGACTAGCGGGGCCCCACCAACAGATACGCAGTATTTT. Encoded protein: CASILTSGAPPTDTQYF. Variable domain in full (rest from reference TRBV7-2 and TRBJ2-3): GAGVSQSPSNKVTEKGKDVELRCDPISGHTALYWYRQSLGQGLEFLIYFQGNSAPDKSGLPSDRFSAERTGGSVSTLTIQRTQQEDSAVYLCASILTSGAPPTDTQYFGPGTRLTVL.

The chain recombines TRBV20-1 with TRBJ1-6; D not resolved. V was cut by 3 bases and J by 8 bases, with 8 bases left in between. Germline V CDR1 and CDR2: DFQATT, SNEGSKA (reference sequence). The CDR3 length is 12 residues. Here the CDR3 DNA reads TGCAGTGCTAGGGGCAGCTATTCACCCCTCCACTTT. This codes for CSARGSYSPLHF.

The chain employs TRBV12-5 and TRBJ2-5; D ambiguous. Germline CDR1 reads LGHNT; CDR2 reads FRNRAP. Trimming cost V 3 bases and J 4 bases, with 3 bases left between them. The CDR3 is 11 residues long. CDR3 DNA: TGTGCTAGTGGTTTCGGAGAGACCCAGTACTTC. Its protein product is CASGFGETQYF.

V usage is TRBV10-3 and J usage is TRBJ1-3; 11 nucleotides match TRBD1. CDR1 is ENHRY, CDR2 SYGVKD, per germline. CDR3 length: 17 amino acids. V lost 5 bases, J lost 4 bases, and 10 bases stayed unmatched. The CDR3 here is CAISPLGTGGSGNTIYF. DNA for the CDR3: TGTGCCATCAGTCCACTGGGGACAGGGGGATCCGGAAACACCATATATTTT.

This clonotype was observed a few times. The V gene is TRBV4-3, the J gene TRBJ1-2; D gene uncertain. CDR1 and CDR2 from the germline V gene are LGHNA and YSLEER. Between the trimmed V and J ends, which lost 3 bases and 2 bases, there was a span of 13 bases. The CDR3 covers 15 residues. CDR3 residues: CASSQTFTENYGYTF. As DNA, the CDR3 is TGCGCCAGCAGCCAGACTTTCACGGAGAACTATGGCTACACCTTC.

The chain employs TRBV11-2 and TRBJ2-1, with D perhaps being TRBD1 or TRBD2 (5 bases each). Trimming left V 2 bases short and J 0 bases short, with 8 bases between. There are 15 residues in the CDR3. In germline, CDR1 is SGHAT, CDR2 FQNNGV. The CDR3 reads CASSLPGRSYNEQFF. CDR3 bases: TGTGCCAGCAGCTTACCGGGACGCTCCTACAATGAGCAGTTCTTC.

This clonotype came up a few times. The chain links TRBV7-8 to TRBJ2-1, with D possibly being TRBD1 or TRBD2 (5 bases each). V lost 5 bases and J 5 bases, leaving 13 bases between the germline ends. CDR1 and CDR2 (germline): SGHVS, FQNEAQ. The CDR3 is 14 amino acids. The CDR3 sequence is CASSPPGPNNEQFF. CDR3 in DNA: TGTGCCAGCAGCCCACCGGGACCCAACAATGAGCAGTTCTTC. Full variable domain (outside the CDR3, taken from reference TRBV7-8 and TRBJ2-1): GAGVSQSPRYKVAKRGQDVALRCDPISGHVSLFWYQQALGQGPEFLTYFQNEAQLDKSGLPSDRFFAERPEGSVSTLKIQRTQQEDSAVYLCASSPPGPNNEQFFGPGTRLTVL.

The V call is TRBV7-8, the J call TRBJ1-1; TRBD1 is a possible D gene (6 bases). V was cut by 5 bases and J by 7 bases, with 26 bases left in between. The CDR3 has 17 amino acids. Per germline, CDR1 SGHVS and CDR2 FQNEAQ. CDR3 in DNA: TGTGCCAGCAGCCATCACAGGGCGCTCGGGGGGTTCGGTGAAGCTTTCTTT. Amino acid sequence: CASSHHRALGGFGEAFF.

J is TRBJ1-2 and V is TRBV7-9; unclear D gene. Trimming cost V 5 bases and J 7 bases, with 20 bases left between them. The CDR3 runs to 15 residues. CDR1 and CDR2 from the germline V gene are SEHNR and FQNEAQ (reference sequence). CDR3 sequence (DNA): TGTGCCAGCAGCCCCTTCGCCGAGGCGACCGGTGGCTACACCTTC. Its protein is CASSPFAEATGGYTF.

The chain combines TRBV19 with TRBJ1-1; unclear D gene. Germline lookup yields CDR1 LNHDA and CDR2 SQIVND (reference sequence). V gave up 6 bases and J gave up 6 bases, with 14 bases separating them. This CDR3 region has 13 residues. The CDR3 DNA is TGTGCCAGTAGGGCCGACTATCGGGCTGAAGCTTTCTTT. Residues: CASRADYRAEAFF.

This chain joins TRBV7-8 and TRBJ2-2, with D perhaps being TRBD1 or TRBD2 (5 bases each). The CDR3 has 14 residues. Trimming removed 4 bases at V and 7 bases at J, with 13 bases between. Germline loops: CDR1 SGHVS, CDR2 FQNEAQ. DNA for the CDR3: TGTGCCAGCAGCTCAACGGGGCCCGGCGGGGAGCTGTTTTTT. This codes for CASSSTGPGGELFF. The full variable domain, completed using reference TRBV7-8 and TRBJ2-2, is GAGVSQSPRYKVAKRGQDVALRCDPISGHVSLFWYQQALGQGPEFLTYFQNEAQLDKSGLPSDRFFAERPEGSVSTLKIQRTQQEDSAVYLCASSSTGPGGELFFGEGSRLTVL.

The chain uses TRBV7-2 and TRBJ1-5; TRBD1 might be the D (5 bases). Trimming pared 5 bases from V and 7 bases from J, leaving 12 bases between. The germline V gene encodes CDR1 SGHTA and CDR2 FQGNSA. The CDR3 has 13 residues. CDR3 in DNA: TGTGCCAGCAGCGTCCGGGGGAAACAGCCCCAGCATTTT. Translated, it gives CASSVRGKQPQHF.

The chain joins TRBV11-2 to TRBJ1-2; D not certain. Germline V gene data show CDR1 as SGHAT and CDR2 as FQNNGV. The CDR3 has 14 amino acids. Trimming took 0 bases from V and 4 from J, leaving 9 bases between them. CDR3 residues: CASSLDTVPYGYTF. The CDR3 DNA sequence: TGTGCCAGCAGCTTAGATACAGTACCCTATGGCTACACCTTC.

This chain joins TRBV4-1 and TRBJ2-3; 10 nucleotides agree with TRBD2. V gave up 0 bases and J gave up 1 base; unmatched junction bases: 10. Germline V gene data show CDR1 as MGHRA and CDR2 as YSYEKL. CDR3 length equals 19 residues. The CDR3 region is CASSQEGGDSGGGTDTQYF. As DNA, the CDR3 is TGCGCCAGCAGCCAAGAAGGTGGTGACAGCGGGGGGGGCACAGATACGCAGTATTTT.

The chain recombines TRBV20-1 with TRBJ2-1; D perhaps matches TRBD1 (5 bases). The CDR3 extends over 10 amino acids. The germline V gene has CDR1 DFQATT and CDR2 SNEGSKA (reference sequence). The V end lost 6 bases, the J end lost 7 bases, and 7 bases lay between the germline ends. The CDR3 DNA reads TGCAGTGCAAAGGGGAATGAGCAGTTCTTC. Translating it yields CSAKGNEQFF.

The chain recombines TRBV7-9 with TRBJ1-3; no reliable D call. V lost 5 bases, J lost 3 bases, and 8 bases lay in between. Germline V gene data show CDR1 as SEHNR and CDR2 as FQNEAQ (reference sequence). This CDR3 contains 13 residues. CDR3 sequence reads: CASSPDGGNTIYF. DNA for the CDR3: TGTGCCAGCAGCCCGGACGGTGGAAACACCATATATTTT. The full variable domain, its missing parts supplied by reference TRBV7-9 and TRBJ1-3, is DTGVSQNPRHKITKRGQNVTFRCDPISEHNRLYWYRQTLGQGPEFLTYFQNEAQLEKSRLLSDRFSAERPKGSFSTLEIQRTEQGDSAMYLCASSPDGGNTIYFGEGSWLTVV.

The CDR3 region is CSARDQSVNTGELFF. CDR3 sequence (DNA): TGCAGTGCTAGAGACCAGTCAGTGAACACCGGGGAGCTGTTTTTT. The gene calls are TRBV20-1 and TRBJ2-2; D uncertain. The CDR3 is 15 amino acids. Germline lookup yields CDR1 DFQATT and CDR2 SNEGSKA (reference sequence). Between the trimmed V and J ends, which lost 0 bases and 1 base, there was a span of 9 bases.

The chain couples TRBV6-6 to TRBJ1-2; 11 bases are a match to TRBD1. V was clipped by 4 bases and J by 7 bases; unmatched bases: 5. CDR1 is MNHNY, CDR2 SVGAGI, per germline (reference sequence). The CDR3 has 14 residues. This CDR3 reads CASSFGQGAVGYTF. CDR3 coding DNA: TGTGCCAGCAGTTTCGGACAGGGGGCTGTTGGCTACACCTTC.

This chain joins TRBV12-3 or TRBV12-4 and TRBJ1-6; the D is unclear. The V and J ends lost 3 bases and 6 bases respectively, with 9 bases between them. The CDR3 contains 14 residues. CDR3 in amino acids: CASSFESSNSPLHF. CDR3 nucleotide sequence: TGTGCCAGCAGTTTTGAATCCAGTAATTCACCCCTCCACTTT.

DNA for the CDR3: TGTGCCAGTAGTATTCGTCCGGGACAGGGAGTCACAGATACGCAGTATTTT. Translating it yields CASSIRPGQGVTDTQYF. J is TRBJ2-3 and V is TRBV19; TRBD1 agrees at 9 bases. V shed 3 bases and J 2 bases; nucleotides not matched to a gene: 9. Germline CDR1 LNHDA, CDR2 SQIVND (reference sequence). The length of the CDR3 is 17 residues.

The rearrangement links TRBV7-8 to TRBJ2-3, with 13 positions matching TRBD2. V lost 5 bases and J lost 2; bases outside the gene matches: 19. The CDR3 length is 21 residues. Per germline, CDR1 SGHVS and CDR2 FQNEAQ. The CDR3 here is CASSAREQRPGLAGPTDTQYF. CDR3 bases: TGTGCCAGCAGCGCCCGAGAACAGCGTCCGGGACTAGCGGGGCCCACAGATACGCAGTATTTT.

This clonotype has just a few counts. The gene calls are TRBV7-2 and TRBJ2-1; tentatively, D is TRBD1 (6 bases). Germline CDR1 and CDR2: SGHTA and FQGNSA. Trimming stripped 0 bases from V and 5 bases from J, with 8 bases between. The CDR3 is made up of 14 amino acids. The CDR3 region is CASSLAGTNNEQFF. Written as DNA, the CDR3 is TGTGCCAGCAGCTTAGCCGGGACAAACAATGAGCAGTTCTTC.

The chain employs TRBV6-1 and TRBJ1-4; 8 bases align to TRBD1. Germline CDR1 and CDR2: MNHNS and SASEGT. The CDR3 contains 16 residues. Trimming cost V 6 bases and J 8 bases; bases outside gene matches: 14. The CDR3 bases are TGTGCCAGCAGCCTCATGCCGACAGGGGTAGCGGAAAAACTGTTTTTT. Protein: CASSLMPTGVAEKLFF.

V is TRBV7-8 and J is TRBJ2-7; 7 bases agree with TRBD2. The CDR3 has 15 amino acids. V shed 4 bases, J shed 1 base, and the junction held 7 bases outside the gene matches. The V gene's germline CDR1 is SGHVS and CDR2 FQNEAQ. In DNA form, the CDR3 reads TGTGCCAGCAGCTACCGGGACTACCCATCCTACGAGCAGTACTTC. Its translation is CASSYRDYPSYEQYF.

This chain links TRBV7-8 with TRBJ2-7; weak D call: TRBD2 (6 bases). The germline V and J ends were trimmed by 3 bases and 6 bases, with 15 bases remaining between them. Per the germline V gene, CDR1 is SGHVS and CDR2 is FQNEAQ. The CDR3 extends over 14 amino acids. The CDR3 is CASSFGGVKAEQYF. The CDR3, as DNA: TGTGCCAGCAGCTTTGGCGGGGTAAAAGCCGAGCAGTACTTC.

The J gene is TRBJ2-7, the V gene TRBV9; D may be TRBD2 (6 bases). The CDR3 runs to 15 residues. Germline assignment: CDR1 SGDLS and CDR2 YYNGEE. V was shortened by 0 bases and J by 7 bases, with 17 bases between the two germline ends. The CDR3 region is CASSVEGGGGEEQYF. CDR3 in DNA: TGTGCCAGCAGCGTAGAAGGAGGTGGAGGGGAGGAGCAGTACTTC.